These T cell receptor beta chains were read from a single sample in a study of response to subunit inactivated influenza vaccine. In TCRdb, the RT-PCR reads were re-called with MiXCR into one record per CDR3 protein. Here the sample spans almost 600,000 distinct CDR3 sequences, 12% to 15% being singletons. Sequencing used PBMCs from blood, obtained roughly 12 days after vaccination. The receptors originated from a man aged 50-60 years who received an inactivated influenza vaccine. Each CDR3 is given with its conserved first and last residue. Each record gives: D gene, V gene, clone size, J gene, CDR3 protein, CDR3 DNA. D genes are given only for firm matches. Where a row states a size, it is once, few, many or the class of an expanded clone; other rows omit it.

>TRBD2|TRBV4-2|-|TRBJ2-5
CASSHGTSGRAGETQYF
TGTGCCAGCAGCCACGGGACTAGCGGGAGGGCCGGTGAGACCCAGTACTTC
>TRBD1|TRBV7-9|few|TRBJ2-5
CASSLPGGASETQYF
TGTGCCAGCAGCTTGCCAGGGGGCGCTTCCGAGACCCAGTACTTC
>TRBD2|TRBV28|-|TRBJ2-5
CASSARLAGEETQYF
TGTGCCAGCAGCGCTAGACTAGCGGGAGAGGAGACCCAGTACTTC
>TRBD1|TRBV20-1|many|TRBJ2-5
CSARGTGRETQYF
TGCAGTGCTAGGGGGACAGGGCGGGAGACCCAGTACTTC
>TRBD2|TRBV4-3|few|TRBJ2-5
CASSPGLAGGKYQETQYF
TGCGCCAGCAGCCCAGGACTAGCGGGGGGGAAGTACCAAGAGACCCAGTACTTC
>TRBD1|TRBV5-1|many|TRBJ2-7
CASSLTGDYEQYF
TGCGCCAGCAGCTTGACAGGGGACTACGAGCAGTACTTC
>-|TRBV20-1|-|TRBJ1-2
CSARLTLGSNYGYTF
TGCAGTGCTAGACTTACCTTGGGTTCTAACTATGGCTACACCTTC
>TRBD1|TRBV7-3|-|TRBJ1-2
CASSLTPGDRRGYTF
TGTGCCAGCAGCTTAACACCTGGGGACAGAAGGGGCTACACCTTC
>-|TRBV29-1|few|TRBJ1-4
CSVGGSSTNEKLFF
TGCAGCGTTGGCGGGTCATCAACTAATGAAAAACTGTTTTTT
>TRBD2|TRBV11-2|few|TRBJ2-3
CASSFTSGGFSDTQYF
TGTGCCAGCAGCTTCACTAGCGGGGGGTTCTCAGATACGCAGTATTTT
>-|TRBV5-4|-|TRBJ2-4
CASSPSTGLKNIQYF
TGTGCCAGCAGCCCGTCGACAGGACTAAAAAACATTCAGTACTTC
>-|TRBV10-3|few|TRBJ2-1
CATNGGYEQFF
TGTGCCACCAACGGGGGCTATGAGCAGTTCTTC
>-|TRBV20-1|-|TRBJ2-6
CSARTGPHTGANVLTF
TGCAGTGCTAGGACAGGCCCTCATACTGGGGCCAACGTCCTGACTTTC
>-|TRBV7-8|few|TRBJ1-5
CASSLPGYSNQPQHF
TGTGCCAGCAGCCTCCCGGGGTATAGCAATCAGCCCCAGCATTTT
>-|TRBV4-2|few|TRBJ2-1
CASSQDGGRTEAYNEQFF
TGTGCCAGCAGCCAAGATGGGGGGAGAACGGAAGCCTACAATGAGCAGTTCTTC
>-|TRBV10-1|-|TRBJ2-3
CASSRGGAPDTQYF
TGCGCCAGCTCGCGTGGGGGGGCTCCAGATACGCAGTATTTT
>-|TRBV12-3/TRBV12-4|-|TRBJ2-1
CASQEDGSSYNEQFF
TGTGCCAGTCAGGAGGACGGAAGCTCCTACAATGAGCAGTTCTTC
>TRBD1|TRBV5-1|-|TRBJ1-5
CASSEGTVKGPQHF
TGCGCCAGCAGCGAAGGGACAGTCAAAGGGCCCCAGCATTTT
>-|TRBV6-2/TRBV6-3|-|TRBJ1-5
CASSYERASNQPQHF
TGTGCCAGCAGTTACGAGCGTGCCAGCAATCAGCCCCAGCATTTT
>-|TRBV7-6|few|TRBJ2-7
CASSLEVGSYEQYF
TGTGCCAGCAGCTTAGAGGTCGGTTCCTACGAGCAGTACTTC
>TRBD1|TRBV7-9|-|TRBJ2-1
CASSKSTRDRVYNEQFF
TGTGCCAGCAGCAAATCCACCCGAGACAGGGTTTACAATGAGCAGTTCTTC
>-|TRBV14|-|TRBJ2-3
CASSQGEYLPTDTQYF
TGTGCCAGCAGCCAAGGAGAATACCTACCCACAGATACGCAGTATTTT
>-|TRBV11-1|-|TRBJ2-6
CASSSYYIPKTAGANVLTF
TGTGCCAGCAGCTCTTACTATATCCCGAAAACGGCCGGGGCCAACGTCCTGACTTTC
>-|TRBV21-1|few|TRBJ2-3
CASSKGTSGGQRGTDTQYF
TGTGCCAGCAGCAAAGGGACTAGCGGGGGACAGCGGGGCACAGATACGCAGTATTTT
>-|TRBV6-2/TRBV6-3|-|TRBJ1-1
CASSYPSEAFF
TGTGCCAGCAGTTACCCTTCTGAAGCTTTCTTT
>TRBD1|TRBV12-3/TRBV12-4|few|TRBJ1-1
CASIRPGTGNTEAFF
TGTGCCAGCATTCGTCCCGGGACAGGGAACACTGAAGCTTTCTTT
>TRBD1|TRBV29-1|few|TRBJ2-1
CSVEDLRGPRDEQFF
TGCAGCGTTGAGGATTTGAGGGGGCCTCGGGATGAGCAGTTCTTC
>TRBD1|TRBV30|-|TRBJ2-2
CAWSVRGTGSTGELFF
TGTGCCTGGAGTGTACGGGGGACAGGGAGCACCGGGGAGCTGTTTTTT
>-|TRBV20-1|many|TRBJ2-1
CSARVGTYNEQFF
TGCAGTGCTAGAGTCGGCACTTACAATGAGCAGTTCTTC
>-|TRBV7-2|-|TRBJ1-2
CASSLKQDLYGYTF
TGTGCCAGCAGCTTAAAACAGGACCTATATGGCTACACCTTC
>-|TRBV29-1|-|TRBJ2-7
CSVGNRYSYEQYF
TGCAGCGTTGGAAACCGATACTCCTACGAGCAGTACTTC
>TRBD2|TRBV4-1|-|TRBJ2-1
CASSQGTSGGGEQFF
TGCGCCAGCAGCCAAGGGACTAGCGGGGGGGGTGAGCAGTTCTTC
>TRBD1|TRBV5-1|-|TRBJ1-4
CASSLAPGGRGGEKLFF
TGCGCCAGCAGCTTGGCGCCAGGGGGCCGCGGTGGTGAAAAACTGTTTTTT
>TRBD1|TRBV7-8|many|TRBJ2-7
CASSPGTGSVGSYEQYF
TGTGCCAGCAGCCCGGGGACAGGTTCGGTGGGCTCCTACGAGCAGTACTTC
>TRBD2|TRBV7-9|-|TRBJ2-1
CASSPTYGVAGGDEQFF
TGTGCCAGCAGCCCAACGTACGGCGTAGCGGGAGGTGATGAGCAGTTCTTC
>TRBD2|TRBV7-2|-|TRBJ2-1
CASSLALGGSYNEQFF
TGTGCCAGCAGCTTAGCGCTCGGGGGGTCCTACAATGAGCAGTTCTTC
>-|TRBV6-1|-|TRBJ1-3
CASHREGSGNTIYF
TGTGCCAGCCACAGGGAGGGGTCTGGAAACACCATATATTTT
>TRBD2|TRBV3-1|-|TRBJ2-7
CASSQERLALPYEQYF
TGTGCCAGCAGCCAAGAAAGACTAGCCCTTCCTTACGAGCAGTACTTC
>-|TRBV28|few|TRBJ2-1
CASSLTTRATARTNEQFF
TGTGCCAGCAGTTTAACAACTAGGGCCACAGCGAGGACGAATGAGCAGTTCTTC